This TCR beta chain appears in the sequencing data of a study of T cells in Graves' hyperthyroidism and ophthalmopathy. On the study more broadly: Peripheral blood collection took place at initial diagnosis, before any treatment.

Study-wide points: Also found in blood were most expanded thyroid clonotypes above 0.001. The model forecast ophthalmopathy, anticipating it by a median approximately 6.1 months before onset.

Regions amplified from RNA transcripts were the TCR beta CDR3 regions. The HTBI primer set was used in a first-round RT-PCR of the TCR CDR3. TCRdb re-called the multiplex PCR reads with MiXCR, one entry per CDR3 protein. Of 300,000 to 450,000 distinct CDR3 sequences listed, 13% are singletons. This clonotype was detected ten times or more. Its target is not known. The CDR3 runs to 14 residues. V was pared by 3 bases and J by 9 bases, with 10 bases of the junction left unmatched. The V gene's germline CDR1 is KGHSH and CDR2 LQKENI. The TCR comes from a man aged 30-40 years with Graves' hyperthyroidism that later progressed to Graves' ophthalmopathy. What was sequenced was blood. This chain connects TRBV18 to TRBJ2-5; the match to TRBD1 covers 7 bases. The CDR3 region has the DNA TGTGCCAGCTCACCCGACAGGGCCTCCGGGGCCCAGTACTTC. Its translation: CASSPDRASGAQYF.